This T cell receptor (beta chain) was captured in a study of shared clonotypes between healthy human individuals. It was CD45RO-negative cells, positively selected for CCR7, that made up naive CD8 cells, with terminally differentiated effector memory CD45RA+ cells excluded. Profiled with immunoSEQ multiplex PCR; TCRdb holds only in-frame clones, not every one. The data contain some 2.1 million clones, about 95% of them singletons. From germline, CDR1 is MNHNS and CDR2 SASEGT. There are 14 residues in the CDR3. The rearrangement uses TRBV6-1 and TRBJ2-5; possible D gene TRBD1, 6 bases. The closer fit of TRBJ2-7 to the DNA end suggests the J call may be wrong. The specimen sequenced was naive CD8+ T cells sorted from blood. The TCR comes from a man aged 18 to 29 in good health. The CDR3 DNA sequence: TGTGCCAGCAGTGAGACAGGCGGAACCTACGAGCAGTACTTC. This sequence encodes CASSETGGTYEQYF.